These 7 T cell receptor beta chains were sequenced from one sample in a study of blood T cell repertoires in COVID-19. Sequenced by immunoSEQ multiplex PCR; TCRdb stores in-frame clones only, minus some. In the table there are 200,000 or so clones, 79% of which are singletons. Sequenced: peripheral blood. Source of these receptors: a man in his 60s with active or convalescent COVID-19.

This clone was counted between two and nine times. V gene TRBV12-3 or TRBV12-4 combines with J gene TRBJ2-7; D unresolved. CDR3 length equals 13 residues. V was cut by 4 bases and J by 2 bases, with 9 bases left in between. CDR3 nucleotide sequence: TGTGCCAGCAGTTCCAGGTTGGCCTACGAGCAGTACTTC. This sequence encodes CASSSRLAYEQYF.

The J gene is TRBJ2-7, the V gene TRBV28; the match to TRBD1 covers 8 bases. This CDR3 is 13 amino acids long. Germline trimming cut 7 bases from V and 4 bases from J; bases unmatched to any gene: 6. Per the germline V gene, CDR1 is MDHEN and CDR2 is SYDVKM. CDR3 DNA sequence: TGTGCCAGCACCAGGACAGGGCCTTACGAGCAGTACTTC. This sequence encodes CASTRTGPYEQYF.

The J gene is TRBJ2-3, the V gene TRBV7-3; a possible D gene is TRBD2 (5 bases). The CDR3 runs to 14 residues. Looked up from germline, CDR1 is SGHTA and CDR2 is FQGTGA. V shed 5 bases and J shed 3 bases, with 12 bases lying between them. CDR3: CASSTSVGTDTQYF. In nucleotides, the CDR3 is TGTGCCAGCAGCACTAGTGTGGGTACAGATACGCAGTATTTT.

This clone was observed once. V gene TRBV24-1 combines with J gene TRBJ2-1; the D gene is possibly TRBD1 (5 bases). Germline values: CDR1 KGHDR, CDR2 SFDVKD. V dropped 3 bases and J dropped 4 bases, with 15 bases sitting between them. The CDR3 spans 16 residues. The CDR3, as DNA: TGTGCCACCAGTGATGCCTCAGGGAACCGATACAATGAGCAGTTCTTC. Translating it yields CATSDASGNRYNEQFF.

The chain joins TRBV12-3 or TRBV12-4 to TRBJ1-5; D gene ambiguous. The V and J ends lost 3 bases and 10 bases respectively, with 13 bases between them. This CDR3 spans 13 amino acids. The CDR3 DNA sequence: TGTGCCAGCAGTTTGGGCCCAAACAGCCCCCAGCATTTT. This translates into CASSLGPNSPQHF.

The chain uses TRBV6-2 or TRBV6-3 and TRBJ2-7; TRBD2 aligns across 9 bases. The V and J ends lost 6 bases and 0 bases, in that order; junction bases with no gene match: 9. Germline values: CDR1 MNHEY, CDR2 SVGEGT. The CDR3 has 16 residues. This CDR3 is CASSSVSGRSSYEQYF. CDR3 DNA: TGTGCCAGCAGCTCGGTGAGCGGGAGGAGCTCCTACGAGCAGTACTTC.

The rearrangement uses TRBV5-1 and TRBJ2-1, with 9 bases lining up with TRBD2. CDR1 is SGHRS and CDR2 is YFSETQ in the germline V gene. V dropped 4 bases and J dropped 4; count of bases not matched to a gene: 6. The CDR3 is made up of 15 amino acids. CDR3 in amino acids: CASSQGLARYNEQFF. DNA of the CDR3: TGCGCCAGCAGCCAAGGACTAGCGAGGTACAATGAGCAGTTCTTC. The full variable domain, its missing parts supplied by reference TRBV5-1 and TRBJ2-1, is KAGVTQTPRYLIKTRGQQVTLSCSPISGHRSVSWYQQTPGQGLQFLFEYFSETQRNKGNFPGRFSGRQFSNSRSEMNVSTLELGDSALYLCASSQGLARYNEQFFGPGTRLTVL.